These 14 T cell receptor beta chains originate from one sample sequenced in a study of blood T cell repertoires in COVID-19 (dated by TCRdb to the early 2020s). Libraries were built with the immunoSEQ multiplex PCR assay. TCRdb re-hosts the immuneACCESS table, in-frame sequences only. Its copies lack some clones; in the studies checked, an unresolved V gene accounts for under half of them, and the cause for the rest is not known. The sample table shows around 440,000 clones, and 88% are seen once. Roughly an eighth of the sample rests with the top ten. Material: peripheral blood. All receptors derive from a woman in her forties or fifties with COVID-19, enrolled during active disease.

V and J are TRBV27 and TRBJ1-2; D perhaps matches TRBD1 (5 bases). Germline V lookup: CDR1 MNHEY, CDR2 SMNVEV (reference sequence). This CDR3 region has 14 residues. Deletions cut 5 bases from V and 2 bases from J, with 12 bases between. The DNA for the CDR3 is TGTGCCAGCAGTCGCTTCCAGGGAAACTATGGCTACACCTTC. Residues: CASSRFQGNYGYTF.

The chain recombines TRBV10-3 with TRBJ1-5; TRBD1 agrees at 11 bases. V shed 1 base and J 7 bases; nucleotides not matched to a gene: 3. The CDR3 contains 15 residues. Per germline, CDR1 ENHRY and CDR2 SYGVKD. The CDR3 loop reads CAISEWTGGGQPQHF. CDR3 sequence (DNA): TGTGCCATCAGTGAGTGGACAGGGGGCGGGCAGCCCCAGCATTTT.

V gene TRBV9 combines with J gene TRBJ1-6; the match to TRBD1 covers 9 bases. The germline V gene has CDR1 SGDLS and CDR2 YYNGEE. This CDR3 region has 16 residues. J gave up 6 bases and V 0 bases, and 4 bases lay outside the gene matches. CDR3 residues: CASSVDGTGTNSPLHF. In DNA form, the CDR3 reads TGTGCCAGCAGCGTAGATGGGACAGGGACTAATTCACCCCTCCACTTT.

This clone was picked up one time. The chain couples TRBV6-5 to TRBJ1-4; TRBD1 matches at 8 bases. This CDR3 has 14 amino acids. The V segment lost 8 bases and the J segment 8 bases; nucleotides outside the gene matches: 10. Germline CDR1 is MNHEY and CDR2 is SVGAGI. The CDR3 protein is CASSRTGLPEKLFF. CDR3 nucleotide sequence: TGTGCCAGCTCCCGGACAGGGTTGCCAGAAAAACTGTTTTTT.

V is TRBV28 and J is TRBJ2-3; 8 bases align to TRBD2. J lost 3 bases, V lost 3 bases, and 8 bases had no gene match. Germline CDR1 is MDHEN and CDR2 is SYDVKM. This CDR3 is 16 amino acids long. DNA for the CDR3: TGTGCCAGCAGTTTCTCCATGCGGGGGGCAACAGATACGCAGTATTTT. Its translation is CASSFSMRGATDTQYF.

The rearrangement uses TRBV24-1 and TRBJ2-5; 9 bases are a match to TRBD1. Germline V gives CDR1 KGHDR, CDR2 SFDVKD. The V segment lost 3 bases and the J segment 5 bases; nucleotides outside the gene matches: 12. CDR3 length: 17 amino acids. Here the CDR3 DNA reads TGTGCCACCAGTGATCGCACCCCGGGACAGGGAGCGGAGACCCAGTACTTC. Residues: CATSDRTPGQGAETQYF.

This rearrangement joins TRBV5-4 to TRBJ1-6; D gene uncertain. V was pared by 3 bases and J by 6 bases, with 7 bases between. Germline V gene sequence: CDR1 SGHNT, CDR2 YYREEE (reference sequence). The CDR3 sequence is 13 residues long. CDR3 region: CASSYRVNSPLHF. The CDR3 region has the DNA TGTGCCAGCAGCTACAGAGTTAATTCACCCCTCCACTTT.

This clone has more than one count but fewer than ten. The chain carries TRBV5-1 and TRBJ2-2; D call uncertain. This CDR3 has 14 amino acids. The germline CDR1 and CDR2 sequences are SGHRS and YFSETQ. V shed 1 base and J shed 7 bases, with 11 bases lying between them. The CDR3 sequence is CASSLTGRGGELFF. The CDR3 DNA follows: TGCGCCAGCAGCTTGACGGGTAGAGGCGGGGAGCTGTTTTTT.

The chain combines TRBV5-1 with TRBJ2-1; 13 bases line up with TRBD2. Germline V gene data show CDR1 as SGHRS and CDR2 as YFSETQ. The V gene end was trimmed by 4 bases and the J gene end by 9 bases; junction bases not matched to a gene: 10. CDR3 length: 16 residues. This chain's CDR3 is CASSPQLAGGVGEQFF. The CDR3 bases are TGCGCCAGCAGCCCCCAACTAGCGGGGGGGGTCGGTGAGCAGTTCTTC.

This chain links TRBV28 with TRBJ2-7, with a possible D match to TRBD2 (7 bases). The CDR3 is 16 residues long. V lost 6 bases and J lost 0, with 18 bases in between. The germline CDR1 and CDR2 sequences are MDHEN and SYDVKM. This CDR3 reads CASSRGGGGTSYEQYF. CDR3 nucleotides: TGTGCCAGCAGCCGTGGGGGCGGGGGCACCTCCTACGAGCAGTACTTC.

The chain employs TRBV19 and TRBJ1-1; 8 nucleotides line up with TRBD1. The length of the CDR3 is 14 residues. From germline, CDR1 is LNHDA and CDR2 SQIVND (reference sequence). Trimming removed 3 bases from V and 4 bases from J; junction bases left unmatched: 4. The DNA for the CDR3 is TGTGCCAGTAGTATGCAGGGGGCGAGCACTGAAGCTTTCTTT. Translation gives CASSMQGASTEAFF.

The CDR3 coding sequence is TGTGCCAGCAGCTCATTAGCGGGGGCCTCCTACGAGCAGTACTTC. Protein: CASSSLAGASYEQYF. The genes are TRBV5-5 and TRBJ2-7, with 9 bases lining up with TRBD2. The germline CDR1 and CDR2 sequences are SGHKS and YYEKEE (reference sequence). This CDR3 is built from 15 residues. Trimming cost V 3 bases and J 0 bases; bases outside gene matches: 4. The whole variable domain, filled in from reference TRBV5-5 and TRBJ2-7, reads DAGVTQSPTHLIKTRGQQVTLRCSPISGHKSVSWYQQVLGQGPQFIFQYYEKEERGRGNFPDRFSARQFPNYSSELNVNALLLGDSALYLCASSSLAGASYEQYFGPGTRLTVT.

V gene TRBV12-3 or TRBV12-4 combines with J gene TRBJ1-2; the D gene is possibly TRBD1 (6 bases). V lost 2 bases, J lost 4 bases, and 8 bases lay in between. The CDR3 has 13 residues. The CDR3 protein is CASSLTRGYGYTF. The CDR3 DNA follows: TGTGCCAGCAGTTTAACCAGGGGCTATGGCTACACCTTC.

This sequence joins TRBV19 and TRBJ1-2; tentatively, D is TRBD1 (6 bases). Between the trimmed V and J ends, which lost 6 bases and 6 bases, there was a span of 17 bases. The CDR3 has 14 amino acids. Germline CDR1 LNHDA, CDR2 SQIVND (reference sequence). The CDR3 DNA follows: TGTGCCAGTAGAGAGCAGGGGAGGGATGATGGCTACACCTTC. As protein: CASREQGRDDGYTF.